Presented here are 5 T cell receptor beta chains from one specimen sequenced in a study of blood T cells in healthy people across ages. A J-beta primer mix and a sample-barcoded 5' primer were used in a second PCR of roughly 6 to 11 cycles. Each CDR3 protein gets one entry after TCRdb re-called the 5' RACE reads with MiXCR. This sample has roughly 1.7 million distinct CDR3 sequences, with 34% found just once. The sequencing sample was made of blood. The receptors were sampled from a woman in her thirties in good health.

Many counts were recorded for this clonotype. The chain links TRBV27 to TRBJ2-7, with D possibly TRBD1 on 6 matching bases. Germline V gene sequence: CDR1 MNHEY, CDR2 SMNVEV (reference sequence). The CDR3 runs 11 residues. V lost 5 bases and J 11 bases, leaving 13 bases between the germline ends. CDR3 nucleotides: TGTGCCAGCAGTACCCAGACAGGAGAGTACTTC. Its protein is CASSTQTGEYF.

The chain links TRBV11-2 to TRBJ1-2; 7 bases line up with TRBD1. Per germline, CDR1 SGHAT and CDR2 FQNNGV. V lost 5 bases and J lost 6; bases outside the gene matches: 9. This CDR3 spans 14 amino acids. The DNA for the CDR3 is TGTGCCAGCAGCCCTGTGGGACAGTTCGATGGCTACACCTTC. Encoded protein: CASSPVGQFDGYTF.

The V and J genes are TRBV5-1 and TRBJ2-1; 11 positions match TRBD2. CDR1 is SGHRS, CDR2 YFSETQ, per germline. The junction had 4 bases not matched to a gene; V was cut back by 2 bases and J by 9 bases. The CDR3 is made up of 14 amino acids. The CDR3 here is CASSFSGGAAEQFF. For the CDR3, the DNA is TGCGCCAGCAGCTTTAGCGGGGGGGCCGCTGAGCAGTTCTTC.

This clonotype was recorded a few times. This chain uses TRBV9 with TRBJ2-5; D remains ambiguous. Germline V gene lookup returns CDR1 SGDLS and CDR2 YYNGEE. The CDR3 has 15 residues. V lost 0 bases to trimming and J lost 5 bases, with 14 bases between them. DNA for the CDR3: TGTGCCAGCAGCGTAGGGAATAGCCTCAGGGAGACCCAGTACTTC. The encoded protein is CASSVGNSLRETQYF. The full variable domain, completed using reference TRBV9 and TRBJ2-5, is DSGVTQTPKHLITATGQRVTLRCSPRSGDLSVYWYQQSLDQGLQFLIQYYNGEERAKGNILERFSAQQFPDLHSELNLSSLELGDSALYFCASSVGNSLRETQYFGPGTRLLVL.

The gene calls are TRBV13 and TRBJ2-3, with TRBD2 matching over 11 bases. Trimming took 3 bases from V and 6 from J; bases not matched to a gene: 8. Germline CDR1 and CDR2: PRHDT and FYEKMQ (reference sequence). CDR3 size: 16 residues. CDR3: CASSFGLAGGMDTQYF. The CDR3 DNA sequence: TGTGCCAGCAGCTTCGGCCTAGCGGGAGGTATGGATACGCAGTATTTT.